This entry describes one T cell receptor beta chain. The antigen remains unidentified. Trimming removed 4 bases from V and 6 bases from J; junction bases left unmatched: 5. This CDR3 is built from 13 residues. CDR1 is KGHSH and CDR2 is LQKENI in the germline V gene. The data originate from a study of cytomegalovirus exposure and HLA in healthy donors. Notes on the study in general: A missense variant in DCLRE1C was later tied to TCR beta V- and J-gene trimming.

It was with 60 Vbeta and 13 Jbeta primers that the PCR ran. Profiled with immunoSEQ multiplex PCR; TCRdb holds only in-frame clones, not every one. The sample lists some 150,000 clones, around 84% occurring once. V and J are TRBV18 and TRBJ1-2; 7 bases are a match to TRBD1. The sequenced sample consisted of PBMCs. The TCR was taken from a boy aged 2 to 10 in good health and CMV-seronegative. CDR3 region: CASSQRQGDGYTF. The CDR3 DNA is TGTGCCAGCTCACAGCGGCAGGGGGATGGCTACACCTTC.